A single sample is the source of the 26 T cell receptor beta chains below, sequenced in a study of PD-L1 blockade in urothelial cancer. The data were produced by immunoSEQ multiplex PCR, yet TCRdb's version contains in-frame clones alone and is incomplete. This table has some 100,000 clones, approximately 90% appearing once. This material consisted of PBMCs, taken around atezolizumab (anti-PD-L1) treatment. The receptors were gathered from an elderly woman with urothelial cancer.

The chain has TRBV5-1 and TRBJ2-3; 14 bases line up with TRBD2. The CDR3 covers 17 residues. Trimming removed 5 bases from V and 1 base from J; junction bases left unmatched: 6. Germline loops: CDR1 SGHRS, CDR2 YFSETQ. The CDR3 sequence: CASRPGLAGAGTDTQYF. The CDR3 nucleotides are TGCGCCAGCAGGCCGGGACTAGCGGGAGCCGGCACAGATACGCAGTATTTT.

The rearrangement uses TRBV5-1 and TRBJ1-3; D may be TRBD1 (6 bases). V lost 6 bases, J lost 0 bases, and 13 bases lay in between. Germline V gene data show CDR1 as SGHRS and CDR2 as YFSETQ. The CDR3 spans 15 residues. CDR3 in DNA: TGCGCCAGCACTACCACAGGGAGCTCTGGAAACACCATATATTTT. It translates to CASTTTGSSGNTIYF.

This sequence joins TRBV7-2 and TRBJ2-3; 16 bases are shared with TRBD2. With 3 bases clipped from V and 10 bases from J, the junction kept 10 bases outside the gene matches. Germline V gene sequence: CDR1 SGHTA, CDR2 FQGNSA. The CDR3 loop spans 17 amino acids. In DNA, the CDR3 is TGTGCCAGCAGCTTCCCGGGACTAGCGGGAGGGGCCAGGGCGCAGTATTTT. This sequence encodes CASSFPGLAGGARAQYF.

CDR3 sequence (DNA): TGTGCCAGCAGCTTAGCCAGACTAGCGGGAGGGTACAATGAGCAGTTCTTC. Translating gives CASSLARLAGGYNEQFF. This rearrangement joins TRBV7-9 to TRBJ2-1, with TRBD2 matching over 14 bases. The V gene end was trimmed by 0 bases and the J gene end by 4 bases; junction bases not matched to a gene: 2. The CDR3 contains 17 residues. Germline V CDR1 and CDR2: SEHNR, FQNEAQ (reference sequence).

This chain joins TRBV6-5 and TRBJ2-7; TRBD1 matches at 10 bases. The CDR3 spans 13 residues. J lost 3 bases, V lost 7 bases, and 3 bases had no gene match. Germline CDR1 MNHEY, CDR2 SVGAGI. CDR3 in amino acids: CASIRTGGYEQYF. The CDR3 DNA sequence: TGTGCCAGCATCCGGACAGGGGGCTACGAGCAGTACTTC.

The CDR3 sequence is CASSPQGFTYEQYF. The CDR3, as DNA: TGCGCCAGCAGCCCACAGGGGTTTACCTACGAGCAGTACTTC. This rearrangement joins TRBV5-1 to TRBJ2-7, with TRBD1 matching over 7 bases. Looked up from germline, CDR1 is SGHRS and CDR2 is YFSETQ. J lost 2 bases, V lost 4 bases, and 6 bases had no gene match. The CDR3 has 14 amino acids. Using reference TRBV5-1 and TRBJ2-7 for the parts outside the CDR3, the full variable domain is KAGVTQTPRYLIKTRGQQVTLSCSPISGHRSVSWYQQTPGQGLQFLFEYFSETQRNKGNFPGRFSGRQFSNSRSEMNVSTLELGDSALYLCASSPQGFTYEQYFGPGTRLTVT.

This clone was counted once. The chain carries TRBV15 and TRBJ2-7; 7 positions match TRBD2. The germline gives CDR1 LNHNV, CDR2 YYDKDF (reference sequence). The ends lost 6 bases at V and 0 bases at J; junction bases unmatched: 5. CDR3 length: 14 amino acids. The CDR3 reads CATSVAGASYEQYF. The CDR3 DNA reads as TGTGCCACCAGTGTCGCGGGAGCCTCCTACGAGCAGTACTTC. The entire variable domain, with the rest obtained from reference TRBV15 and TRBJ2-7, is as follows: DAMVIQNPRYQVTQFGKPVTLSCSQTLNHNVMYWYQQKSSQAPKLLFHYYDKDFNNEADTPDNFQSRRPNTSFCFLDIRSPGLGDTAMYLCATSVAGASYEQYFGPGTRLTVT.

The gene calls are TRBV27 and TRBJ2-1; D perhaps matches TRBD2 (6 bases). The CDR3 consists of 13 residues. V lost 10 bases and J 0 bases, leaving 10 bases between the germline ends. Germline V gives CDR1 MNHEY, CDR2 SMNVEV (reference sequence). CDR3 residues: CATRGTSYNEQFF. In DNA, the CDR3 is TGTGCCACCCGGGGGACCTCCTACAATGAGCAGTTCTTC.

The J gene is TRBJ2-1, the V gene TRBV2; TRBD2 matches 12 bases. The CDR3 covers 14 residues. The J segment lost 9 bases and the V segment lost 8 bases, leaving 8 bases of the junction unmatched. CDR1 and CDR2 (germline): SNHLY, FYNNEI. Here the CDR3 DNA reads TGTGCCAGCTGTGTAACTAGCGGGAGGTGTGAGCAGTTCTTC. Protein product: CASCVTSGRCEQFF. Combining the CDR3 with reference TRBV2 and TRBJ2-1 gives the whole variable domain EPEVTQTPSHQVTQMGQEVILRCVPISNHLYFYWYRQILGQKVEFLVSFYNNEISEKSEIFDDQFSVERPDGSNFTLKIRSTKLEDSAMYFCASCVTSGRCEQFFGPGTRLTVL.

The sample holds one count of this clone. The chain employs TRBV5-1 and TRBJ1-4, with D hard to call. The CDR3 is 13 residues long. Trimming pared 0 bases from V and 7 bases from J, leaving 7 bases between. Germline V gene sequence: CDR1 SGHRS, CDR2 YFSETQ. The CDR3 here is CASSLASPEKLFF. The CDR3 DNA follows: TGCGCCAGCAGCTTGGCCAGTCCTGAAAAACTGTTTTTT. The whole variable domain, filled in from reference TRBV5-1 and TRBJ1-4, reads KAGVTQTPRYLIKTRGQQVTLSCSPISGHRSVSWYQQTPGQGLQFLFEYFSETQRNKGNFPGRFSGRQFSNSRSEMNVSTLELGDSALYLCASSLASPEKLFFGSGTQLSVL.

The chain links TRBV11-2 to TRBJ1-4; 7 bases map to TRBD1. CDR1 and CDR2 from the germline V gene are SGHAT and FQNNGV. With V trimmed by 5 bases and J by 8 bases, 14 bases remained unmatched. The CDR3 has 16 amino acids. CDR3: CASSPNRGRSFEKLFF. The CDR3 coding sequence is TGTGCCAGCAGCCCCAACAGGGGTCGGTCCTTCGAAAAACTGTTTTTT.

The DNA of the CDR3 is TGTGCCAGTCGGCGGGGGGGAGGTCCCGGGGAGCTGTTTTTT. Translating it yields CASRRGGGPGELFF. This chain connects TRBV19 to TRBJ2-2, with 9 bases that match TRBD2. The CDR3 totals 14 residues. CDR1 is LNHDA, CDR2 SQIVND, per germline (reference sequence). Trimming at V came to 8 bases and at J to 6 bases, leaving 7 bases not matched to a gene.

Of note for this clone: The sample contains more than one DNA sequence encoding this CDR3. This chain joins TRBV5-1 and TRBJ1-1; 8 bases match TRBD1. V dropped 3 bases and J dropped 5; count of bases not matched to a gene: 6. CDR3 length: 14 residues. The germline V gene has CDR1 SGHRS and CDR2 YFSETQ. The CDR3 DNA follows: TGCGCCAGCAGCTCGTCAGGGGGCAATACTGAAGCTTTCTTT. As protein: CASSSSGGNTEAFF.

This clone was recorded only once. The J gene is TRBJ1-5, the V gene TRBV19; 9 bases match TRBD1. There are 15 residues in the CDR3. Germline V gene lookup returns CDR1 LNHDA and CDR2 SQIVND (reference sequence). With 1 base clipped from V and 6 bases from J, the junction kept 4 bases outside the gene matches. The CDR3 sequence is CASSIGDRVGQPQHF. The DNA of the CDR3 is TGTGCCAGTAGTATAGGGGACAGGGTTGGTCAGCCCCAGCATTTT.

This chain connects TRBV10-3 to TRBJ2-7; the match to TRBD2 covers 10 bases. Germline V gene sequence: CDR1 ENHRY, CDR2 SYGVKD. The CDR3 is made up of 16 amino acids. The V and J ends lost 6 bases and 2 bases, in that order; junction bases with no gene match: 10. The CDR3: CAISRLAGDQTYEQYF. The CDR3 coding sequence is TGTGCCATCAGCCGTCTAGCGGGAGATCAGACCTACGAGCAGTACTTC.

The chain links TRBV5-1 to TRBJ2-5; the match to TRBD1 covers 7 bases. Germline V gene data show CDR1 as SGHRS and CDR2 as YFSETQ. There are 14 residues in the CDR3. V lost 4 bases to trimming and J lost 1 base; unmatched junction nucleotides: 4. This CDR3 reads CASSPGQFQETQYF. For the CDR3, the DNA is TGCGCCAGCAGCCCGGGACAGTTCCAAGAGACCCAGTACTTC.

The CDR3 nucleotides read TGTGCCAGCTCCCTCGACAGGGGAAATGAAAAACTGTTTTTT. It yields the protein CASSLDRGNEKLFF. V and J are TRBV18 and TRBJ1-4; 8 nucleotides align to TRBD1. Germline V gene lookup returns CDR1 KGHSH and CDR2 LQKENI. The trim removed 6 bases at V and 5 bases at J, leaving 5 bases unmatched. This CDR3 has 14 amino acids.

The chain links TRBV2 to TRBJ1-5; 7 bases are a match to TRBD1. CDR1 is SNHLY, CDR2 FYNNEI, per germline. There are 15 residues in the CDR3. V shed 1 base, J shed 7 bases, and the junction held 7 bases outside the gene matches. Written as DNA, the CDR3 is TGTGCCAGCAGTGAAGTCGTGACAGGGAGACAGCCCCAGCATTTT. It yields the protein CASSEVVTGRQPQHF.

The chain recombines TRBV2 with TRBJ2-5, with 10 nucleotides matching TRBD1. The V gene's germline CDR1 is SNHLY and CDR2 FYNNEI. The CDR3 has 14 amino acids. The V gene end was trimmed by 6 bases and the J gene end by 9 bases; junction bases not matched to a gene: 10. The CDR3 DNA follows: TGTGCCAGCAGCCCGGGACAGGGGCCCAGGGCCCAGTACTTC. Translating gives CASSPGQGPRAQYF.

This clone has a handful of counts. The J gene is TRBJ2-1, the V gene TRBV5-4, with 13 bases matching TRBD2. V shed 0 bases and J 7 bases; nucleotides not matched to a gene: 4. The length of the CDR3 is 16 residues. Germline lookup yields CDR1 SGHNT and CDR2 YYREEE (reference sequence). In nucleotides, the CDR3 is TGTGCCAGCAGCTTGGGGACTAGCGGGAGTTCGAATGAGCAGTTCTTC. Amino acids: CASSLGTSGSSNEQFF.

This rearrangement joins TRBV30 to TRBJ2-1; perhaps TRBD2 as D (5 bases). V lost 1 base and J lost 1, with 14 bases in between. Germline V CDR1 and CDR2: GTSNPN, SVGIG (reference sequence). This CDR3 is built from 16 residues. This chain's CDR3 is CAWSGGTTGSYNEQFF. CDR3 DNA: TGTGCCTGGAGTGGTGGTACGACGGGATCCTACAATGAGCAGTTCTTC.

This sequence joins TRBV7-9 and TRBJ2-1; 10 bases map to TRBD2. Germline V gene lookup returns CDR1 SEHNR and CDR2 FQNEAQ (reference sequence). With 5 bases clipped from V and 6 bases from J, the junction kept 7 bases outside the gene matches. The CDR3 length is 15 residues. The CDR3: CASSPLAGALNEQFF. In DNA, the CDR3 is TGTGCCAGCAGCCCTCTAGCGGGAGCTCTCAATGAGCAGTTCTTC.

The sample holds one count of this clone. V is TRBV7-9 and J is TRBJ1-2; no firm D call. Trimming stripped 9 bases from V and 4 bases from J, with 15 bases between. CDR1 SEHNR and CDR2 FQNEAQ come from the germline V gene (reference sequence). The CDR3 extends over 13 amino acids. CDR3 in amino acids: CASTKSDSYGYTF. CDR3 DNA: TGTGCCAGTACTAAGTCGGATTCCTATGGCTACACCTTC.

The chain recombines TRBV10-1 with TRBJ1-2, with TRBD1 identical over 10 bases. With V trimmed by 3 bases and J by 6 bases, 7 bases remained unmatched. The CDR3 contains 15 residues. The germline V gene has CDR1 WNHNN and CDR2 SYGVQD (reference sequence). The CDR3 region has the DNA TGCGCCAGCAGTGACCACCGGGACAGGGGAGATGGCTACACCTTC. This translates into CASSDHRDRGDGYTF.

The V gene is TRBV15, the J gene TRBJ1-5, with D possibly TRBD1 on 5 matching bases. Trimming took 0 bases from V and 7 from J, leaving 10 bases between them. The germline gives CDR1 LNHNV, CDR2 YYDKDF (reference sequence). The CDR3 covers 14 residues. CDR3 sequence (DNA): TGTGCCACCAGCAGAGATGGGGCGCAACAGCCCCAGCATTTT. Protein: CATSRDGAQQPQHF.

The CDR3 region is CASSLLRDTGELFF. The CDR3 bases are TGTGCCAGCAGCTTATTGCGGGACACCGGGGAGCTGTTTTTT. The chain employs TRBV11-2 and TRBJ2-2; D is possibly TRBD2 (5 bases). Trimming left V 2 bases short and J 3 bases short, with 7 bases between. The germline CDR1 and CDR2 sequences are SGHAT and FQNNGV. The CDR3 consists of 14 residues.